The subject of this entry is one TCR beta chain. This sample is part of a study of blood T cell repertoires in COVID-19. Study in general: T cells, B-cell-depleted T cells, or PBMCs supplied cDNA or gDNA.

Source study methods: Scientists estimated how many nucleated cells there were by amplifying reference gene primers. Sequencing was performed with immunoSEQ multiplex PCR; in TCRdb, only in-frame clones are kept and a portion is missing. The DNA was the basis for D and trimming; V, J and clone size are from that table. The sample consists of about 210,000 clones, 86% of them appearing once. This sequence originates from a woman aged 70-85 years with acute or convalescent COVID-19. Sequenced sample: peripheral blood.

The CDR3 DNA reads TGTGCCAGCAGCCAAGATCTAACAGCTGGCGGCTACACCTTC. This translates into CASSQDLTAGGYTF. J is TRBJ1-2 and V is TRBV14; D gene ambiguous. CDR1 and CDR2 from the germline V gene are SGHDN and FVKESK. The germline V and J ends were trimmed by 0 bases and 8 bases, with 13 bases remaining between them. The length of the CDR3 is 14 residues.